The entry below describes one T cell receptor (beta chain). Its antigen is not known. The CDR3 runs 17 residues. The V and J ends lost 4 bases and 0 bases, in that order; junction bases with no gene match: 9. The germline gives CDR1 SGHRS, CDR2 YFSETQ. This record comes from a study of T-cell memory formation after mild COVID-19. Turning to the study itself: TCR clusters mostly belonged to single donors. Study results and caveats: Clones contracting over day 15 to 85 were CD4/CD8 balanced, with later expanders leaning CD4+.

MiXCR, run by TCRdb on the 5' RACE reads, gives a single entry per CDR3 protein. The sample consists of 300,000 to 400,000 distinct CDR3 sequences, 28% of them appearing once. The chain uses TRBV5-1 and TRBJ2-3, with TRBD1 matching over 9 bases. Sequences were obtained from PBMCs or a T cell subset sorted from them (not recorded which). This receptor was taken from an adult woman who had mild COVID-19 (a few samples of this study predate the infection). Cell type and time point are not known. CDR3 loop: CASSRAGTGSSTDTQYF. CDR3 DNA: TGCGCCAGCAGCCGTGCCGGGACAGGGTCTAGCACAGATACGCAGTATTTT.